This T cell receptor beta chain appears in the sequencing data of a study of T cell clones after liver transplantation. Study overall: TCRbeta sequencing after a pre-transplant mixed lymphocyte reaction identified graft-donor-reactive clones, later tracked in post-transplant blood. Until 12-24 months post-transplant, subjects got standard immunosuppression and no induction. Three of the eight recipients were HCV-positive; the rest had non-autoimmune, non-viral transplant indications. General study results and limits: In two subjects, few donor cells limited the measurable donor-reactive repertoire.

J lost 5 bases, V lost 3 bases, and 4 bases had no gene match. The CDR3 length is 14 residues. Germline V gene lookup returns CDR1 MNHEY and CDR2 SVGAGI. With regard to this clone: Its antigen remains unknown.

Libraries were prepared by immunoSEQ multiplex PCR; TCRdb keeps only in-frame clonotypes and omits some of them. The sample includes more than 95,000 clones, 90% of them seen just once. V gene TRBV6-5 combines with J gene TRBJ2-5; 9 bases align to TRBD1. The clonotype originates from a human patient who received a liver transplant. Some T cells may trace back to the graft donor. The input for sequencing was CD4+ T cells from blood, taken 12 months after liver transplant. The CDR3 region is CASSYRTGDETQYF. In nucleotides, the CDR3 is TGTGCCAGCAGTTATCGGACAGGGGATGAGACCCAGTACTTC.